This entry lists 8 T cell receptor beta chains sequenced from one sample in a study of cytomegalovirus exposure and HLA in healthy donors. Use of 60 Vbeta and 13 Jbeta primers characterized the PCR. Some clones are missing from TCRdb's copy, which holds only in-frame ones; the method was immunoSEQ multiplex PCR. Of 150,000 to 200,000 clones in the sample, 77% are singletons; the top ten hold about 1.5%. Sequencing input: PBMCs. These receptors all stem from a woman aged 25 to 39 in good health and CMV-seropositive.

The chain carries TRBV27 and TRBJ2-7, with D possibly matching TRBD1 (5 bases). With 5 bases removed from V and 3 bases from J, the gap between germline ends came to 8 bases. This CDR3 has 12 residues. Germline-derived CDR1 and CDR2 are MNHEY and SMNVEV (reference sequence). The CDR3 reads CASSPQGYEQYF. The CDR3 DNA sequence: TGTGCCAGCAGTCCTCAGGGCTACGAGCAGTACTTC.

This rearrangement joins TRBV19 to TRBJ2-5, with 9 bases identical to TRBD2. The trim removed 5 bases at V and 4 bases at J, leaving 8 bases unmatched. Germline V gene data show CDR1 as LNHDA and CDR2 as SQIVND (reference sequence). The length of the CDR3 is 15 residues. The CDR3 coding sequence is TGTGCCAGTAGTGATAGCGGGGGCCCCGGAGAGACCCAGTACTTC. It is translated as CASSDSGGPGETQYF. The full variable domain, with the rest looked up from reference TRBV19 and TRBJ2-5, is DGGITQSPKYLFRKEGQNVTLSCEQNLNHDAMYWYRQDPGQGLRLIYYSQIVNDFQKGDIAEGYSVSREKKESFPLTVTSAQKNPTAFYLCASSDSGGPGETQYFGPGTRLLVL.

A single count supports this clone. The rearrangement joins TRBV9 to TRBJ2-7; tentative D call: TRBD2 (6 bases). This CDR3 comprises 14 residues. V gave up 7 bases and J gave up 3 bases, with 17 bases separating them. Germline V gives CDR1 SGDLS, CDR2 YYNGEE. The CDR3 reads CASAKEGDNYEQYF. CDR3 in DNA: TGTGCCAGCGCTAAGGAGGGTGATAACTACGAGCAGTACTTC.

The chain has TRBV9 and TRBJ2-1; TRBD2 agrees at 14 bases. Germline-derived CDR1 and CDR2 are SGDLS and YYNGEE. With 3 bases clipped from V and 9 bases from J, the junction kept 8 bases outside the gene matches. The length of the CDR3 is 16 residues. CDR3 sequence: CASSGTSGRPVGEQFF. As DNA, the CDR3 is TGTGCCAGCAGCGGGACTAGCGGGAGGCCCGTCGGTGAGCAGTTCTTC.

V is TRBV21-1 and J is TRBJ2-3; the DNA was not compared with TRBD2, the D call given in the table. TRBV21-1 corresponds to a pseudogene. This CDR3 has 18 amino acids. CDR3 nucleotides: TGTGCCAGCAGCAAAGTGGTAGGTGGACTAGCGAGCACAGATACGCAGTATTTT. As protein: CASSKVVGGLASTDTQYF.

The rearrangement uses TRBV5-3 and TRBJ1-4; D unresolved. TRBV5-3 is an ORF, with its function uncertain. Trimming pared 10 bases from V and 5 bases from J, leaving 21 bases between. This CDR3 comprises 15 residues. The CDR3 sequence: CAPSGTGKENEKLFF. CDR3 in DNA: TGTGCCCCAAGCGGTACGGGTAAAGAAAATGAAAAACTGTTTTTT.

The genes are TRBV28 and TRBJ1-2; 7 bases match TRBD1. Germline CDR1 MDHEN, CDR2 SYDVKM. The CDR3 is made up of 13 amino acids. The trim removed 5 bases at V and 5 bases at J, leaving 5 bases unmatched. The chain's CDR3 is CASSDPGGYGYTF. CDR3 sequence (DNA): TGTGCCAGCAGTGATCCAGGGGGGTATGGCTACACCTTC.

The V gene is TRBV19, the J gene TRBJ2-1; the match to TRBD2 covers 15 bases. This CDR3 contains 18 residues. CDR1 is LNHDA, CDR2 SQIVND, per germline (reference sequence). V was pared by 4 bases and J by 7 bases, with 11 bases of the junction left unmatched. CDR3 in amino acids: CASSTLEGTSGRRNEQFF. For the CDR3, the DNA is TGTGCCAGTAGTACCCTTGAGGGGACTAGCGGGAGGAGAAATGAGCAGTTCTTC.